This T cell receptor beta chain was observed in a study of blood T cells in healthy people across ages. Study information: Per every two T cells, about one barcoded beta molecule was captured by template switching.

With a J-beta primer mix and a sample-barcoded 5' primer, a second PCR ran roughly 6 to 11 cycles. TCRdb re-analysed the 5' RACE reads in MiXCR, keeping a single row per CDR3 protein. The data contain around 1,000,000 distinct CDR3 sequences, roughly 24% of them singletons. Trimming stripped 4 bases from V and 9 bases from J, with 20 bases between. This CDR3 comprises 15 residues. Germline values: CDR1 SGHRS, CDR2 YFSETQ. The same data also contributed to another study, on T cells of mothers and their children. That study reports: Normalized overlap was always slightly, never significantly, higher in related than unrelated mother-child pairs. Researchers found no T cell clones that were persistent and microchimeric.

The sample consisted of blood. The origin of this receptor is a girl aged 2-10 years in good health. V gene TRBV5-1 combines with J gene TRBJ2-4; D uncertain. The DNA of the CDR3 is TGCGCCAGCAGCCTACTACGCTCCACAGTACCCATTCAGTACTTC. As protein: CASSLLRSTVPIQYF.